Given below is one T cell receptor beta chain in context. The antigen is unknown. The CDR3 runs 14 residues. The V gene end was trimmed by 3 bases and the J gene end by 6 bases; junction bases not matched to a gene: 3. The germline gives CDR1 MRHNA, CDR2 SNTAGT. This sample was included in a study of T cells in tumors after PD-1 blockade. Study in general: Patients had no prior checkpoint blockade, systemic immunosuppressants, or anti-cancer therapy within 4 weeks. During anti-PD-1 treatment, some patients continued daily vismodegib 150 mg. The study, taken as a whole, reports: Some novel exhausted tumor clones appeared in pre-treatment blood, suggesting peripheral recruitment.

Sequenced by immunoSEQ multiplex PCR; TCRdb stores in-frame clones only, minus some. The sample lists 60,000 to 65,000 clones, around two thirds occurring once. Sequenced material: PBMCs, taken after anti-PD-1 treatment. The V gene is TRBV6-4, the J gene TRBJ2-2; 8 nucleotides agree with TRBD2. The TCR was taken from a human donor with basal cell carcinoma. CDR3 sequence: CASSEAGDAGELFF. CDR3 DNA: TGTGCCAGCAGTGAAGCGGGGGACGCCGGGGAGCTGTTTTTT.